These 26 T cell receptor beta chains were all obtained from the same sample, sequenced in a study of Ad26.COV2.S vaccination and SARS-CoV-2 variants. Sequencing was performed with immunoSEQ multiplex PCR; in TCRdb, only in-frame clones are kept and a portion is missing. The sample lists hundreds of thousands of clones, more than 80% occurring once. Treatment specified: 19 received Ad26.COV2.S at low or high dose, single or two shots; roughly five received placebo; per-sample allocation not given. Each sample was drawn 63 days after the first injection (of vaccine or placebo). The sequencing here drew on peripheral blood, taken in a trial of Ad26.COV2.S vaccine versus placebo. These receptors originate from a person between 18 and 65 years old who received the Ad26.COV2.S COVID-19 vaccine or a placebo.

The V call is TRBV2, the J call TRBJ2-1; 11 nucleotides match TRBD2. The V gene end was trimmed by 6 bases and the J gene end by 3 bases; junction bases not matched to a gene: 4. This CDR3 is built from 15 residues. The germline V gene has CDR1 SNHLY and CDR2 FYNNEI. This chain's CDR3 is CASRVLAGVYNEQFF. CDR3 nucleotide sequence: TGTGCCAGCAGAGTACTAGCGGGAGTCTACAATGAGCAGTTCTTC.

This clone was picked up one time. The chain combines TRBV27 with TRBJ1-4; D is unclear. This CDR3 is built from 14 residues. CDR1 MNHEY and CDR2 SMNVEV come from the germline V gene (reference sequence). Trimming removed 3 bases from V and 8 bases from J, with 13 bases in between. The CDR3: CASSFGHPDEKLFF. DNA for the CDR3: TGTGCCAGCAGTTTTGGGCATCCGGACGAAAAACTGTTTTTT.

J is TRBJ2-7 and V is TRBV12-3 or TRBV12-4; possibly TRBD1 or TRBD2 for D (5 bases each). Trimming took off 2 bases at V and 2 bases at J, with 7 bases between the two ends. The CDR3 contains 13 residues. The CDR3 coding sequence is TGTGCCAGCAGTTTACGGGGCCCCTACGAGCAGTACTTC. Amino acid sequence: CASSLRGPYEQYF.

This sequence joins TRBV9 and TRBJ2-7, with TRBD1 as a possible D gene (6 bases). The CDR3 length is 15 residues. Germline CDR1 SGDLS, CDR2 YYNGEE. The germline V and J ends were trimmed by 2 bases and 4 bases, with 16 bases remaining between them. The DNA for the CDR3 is TGTGCCAGCAGCGTCGAGGAGAACAGGGCTTACGAGCAGTACTTC. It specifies CASSVEENRAYEQYF.

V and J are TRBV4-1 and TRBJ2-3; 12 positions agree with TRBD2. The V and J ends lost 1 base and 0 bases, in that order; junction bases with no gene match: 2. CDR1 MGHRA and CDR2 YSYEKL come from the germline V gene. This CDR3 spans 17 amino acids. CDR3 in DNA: TGCGCCAGCAGCCAAGGGACTAGCGGGGTGAGCACAGATACGCAGTATTTT. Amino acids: CASSQGTSGVSTDTQYF.

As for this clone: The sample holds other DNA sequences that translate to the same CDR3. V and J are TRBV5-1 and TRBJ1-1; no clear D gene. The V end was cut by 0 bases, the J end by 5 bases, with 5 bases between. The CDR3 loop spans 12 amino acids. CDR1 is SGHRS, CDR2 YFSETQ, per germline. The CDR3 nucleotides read TGCGCCAGCAGCTTGGGGGCGACTGAAGCTTTCTTT. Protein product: CASSLGATEAFF.

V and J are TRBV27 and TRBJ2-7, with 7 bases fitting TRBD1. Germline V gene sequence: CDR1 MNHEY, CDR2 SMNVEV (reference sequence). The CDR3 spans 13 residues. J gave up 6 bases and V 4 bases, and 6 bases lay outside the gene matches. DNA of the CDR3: TGTGCCAGCAGTTCCCCGGGACAGATCGAGCAGTACTTC. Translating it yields CASSSPGQIEQYF.

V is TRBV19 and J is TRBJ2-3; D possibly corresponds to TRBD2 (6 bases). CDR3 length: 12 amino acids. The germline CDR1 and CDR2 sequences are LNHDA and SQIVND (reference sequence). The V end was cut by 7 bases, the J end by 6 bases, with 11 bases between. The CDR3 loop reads CASKNLADTQYF. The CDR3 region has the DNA TGTGCCAGTAAGAACCTAGCGGATACGCAGTATTTT.

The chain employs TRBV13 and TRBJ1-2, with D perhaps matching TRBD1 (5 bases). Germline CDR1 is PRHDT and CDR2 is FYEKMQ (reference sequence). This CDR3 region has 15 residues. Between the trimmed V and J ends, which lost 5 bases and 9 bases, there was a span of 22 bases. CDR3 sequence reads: CASSTESRQAGRYTF. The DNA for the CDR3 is TGTGCCAGCAGCACCGAGTCGCGTCAGGCAGGGCGCTACACCTTC.

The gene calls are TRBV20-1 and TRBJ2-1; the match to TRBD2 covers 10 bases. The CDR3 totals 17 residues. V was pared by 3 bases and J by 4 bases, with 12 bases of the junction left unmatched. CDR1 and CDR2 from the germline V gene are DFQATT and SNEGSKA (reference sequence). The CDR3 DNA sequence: TGCAGTGCTAGTTACAGTCTAGCGGGAGATCTATACAATGAGCAGTTCTTC. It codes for CSASYSLAGDLYNEQFF.

CDR3 sequence reads: CASRMNMGQDYEQYF. The DNA for the CDR3 is TGTGCCAGCAGGATGAATATGGGACAGGACTACGAGCAGTACTTC. V is TRBV6-5 and J is TRBJ2-7; 8 positions match TRBD1. This CDR3 has 15 amino acids. V shed 6 bases and J 3 bases; nucleotides not matched to a gene: 10. CDR1 is MNHEY and CDR2 is SVGAGI in the germline V gene.

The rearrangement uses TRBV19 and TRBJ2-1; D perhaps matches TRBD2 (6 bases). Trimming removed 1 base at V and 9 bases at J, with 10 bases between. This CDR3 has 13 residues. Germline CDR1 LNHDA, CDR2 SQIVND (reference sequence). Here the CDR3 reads CASSIGSGGEQFF. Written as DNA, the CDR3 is TGTGCCAGTAGTATAGGTAGCGGTGGTGAGCAGTTCTTC.

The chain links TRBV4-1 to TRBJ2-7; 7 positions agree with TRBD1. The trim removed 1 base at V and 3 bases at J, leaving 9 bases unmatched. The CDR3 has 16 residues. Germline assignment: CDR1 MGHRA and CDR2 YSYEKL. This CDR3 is CASSQALTGLSYEQYF. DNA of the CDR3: TGCGCCAGCAGCCAAGCGTTGACAGGGCTCAGCTACGAGCAGTACTTC.

CDR3 in amino acids: CASSLASTDTQYF. CDR3 in DNA: TGTGCCAGCAGCTTAGCAAGCACAGATACGCAGTATTTT. V usage is TRBV7-8 and J usage is TRBJ2-3; D is ambiguous. V was cut by 0 bases and J by 0 bases, with 1 base left in between. This CDR3 has 13 amino acids. Germline-derived CDR1 and CDR2 are SGHVS and FQNEAQ.

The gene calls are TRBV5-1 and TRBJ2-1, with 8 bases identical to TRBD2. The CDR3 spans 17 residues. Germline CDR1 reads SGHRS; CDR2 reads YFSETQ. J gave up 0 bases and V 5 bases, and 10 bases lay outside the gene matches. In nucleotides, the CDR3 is TGCGCCAGCAGACGTGCGGGGGGCGCGAGCTCCTACAATGAGCAGTTCTTC. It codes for CASRRAGGASSYNEQFF. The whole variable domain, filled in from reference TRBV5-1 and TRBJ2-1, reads KAGVTQTPRYLIKTRGQQVTLSCSPISGHRSVSWYQQTPGQGLQFLFEYFSETQRNKGNFPGRFSGRQFSNSRSEMNVSTLELGDSALYLCASRRAGGASSYNEQFFGPGTRLTVL.

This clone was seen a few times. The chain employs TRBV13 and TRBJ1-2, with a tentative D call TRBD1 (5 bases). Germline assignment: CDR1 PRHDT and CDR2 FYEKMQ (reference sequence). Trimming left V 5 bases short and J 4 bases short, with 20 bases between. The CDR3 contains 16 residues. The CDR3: CASSHLVRDQSYGYTF. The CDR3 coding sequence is TGTGCCAGCAGCCACCTAGTTAGGGACCAGTCCTATGGCTACACCTTC.

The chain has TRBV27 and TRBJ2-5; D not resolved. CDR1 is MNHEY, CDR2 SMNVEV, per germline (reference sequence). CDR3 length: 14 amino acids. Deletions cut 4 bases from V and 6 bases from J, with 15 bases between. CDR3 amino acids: CASSYTAQPQTQYF. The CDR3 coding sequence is TGTGCCAGCAGTTACACGGCCCAGCCTCAGACCCAGTACTTC.

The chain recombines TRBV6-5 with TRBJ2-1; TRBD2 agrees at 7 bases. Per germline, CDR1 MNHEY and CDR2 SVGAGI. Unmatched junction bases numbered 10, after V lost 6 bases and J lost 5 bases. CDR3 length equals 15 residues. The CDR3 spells CASRPTGTTHNEQFF. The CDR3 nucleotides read TGTGCCAGCAGACCAACCGGGACTACACACAATGAGCAGTTCTTC.

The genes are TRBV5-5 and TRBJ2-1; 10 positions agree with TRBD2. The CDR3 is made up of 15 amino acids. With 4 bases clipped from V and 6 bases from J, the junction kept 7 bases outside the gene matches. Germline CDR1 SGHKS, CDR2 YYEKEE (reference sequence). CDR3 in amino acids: CASSASGRAPNEQFF. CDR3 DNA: TGTGCCAGCAGCGCGAGCGGGAGGGCCCCCAATGAGCAGTTCTTC.

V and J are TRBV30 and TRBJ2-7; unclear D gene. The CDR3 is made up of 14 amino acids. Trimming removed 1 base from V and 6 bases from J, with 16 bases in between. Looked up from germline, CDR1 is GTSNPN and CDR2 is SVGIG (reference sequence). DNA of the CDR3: TGTGCCTGGAGTGCCTTTTCCCCACCCACCGAGCAGTACTTC. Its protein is CAWSAFSPPTEQYF.

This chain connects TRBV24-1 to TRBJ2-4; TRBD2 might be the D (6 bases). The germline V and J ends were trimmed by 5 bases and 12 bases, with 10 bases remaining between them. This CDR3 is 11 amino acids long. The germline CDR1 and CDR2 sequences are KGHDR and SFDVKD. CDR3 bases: TGTGCCACCAGTGTGGGGGGAAATCAGTACTTC. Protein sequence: CATSVGGNQYF.

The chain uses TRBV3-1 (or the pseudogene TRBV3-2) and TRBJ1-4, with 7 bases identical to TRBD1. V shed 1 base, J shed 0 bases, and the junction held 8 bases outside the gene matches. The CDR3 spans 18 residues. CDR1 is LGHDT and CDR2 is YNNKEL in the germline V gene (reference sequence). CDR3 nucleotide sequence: TGTGCCAGCAGCCAAGGGACAGGACTGATCGCAACTAATGAAAAACTGTTTTTT. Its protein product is CASSQGTGLIATNEKLFF.

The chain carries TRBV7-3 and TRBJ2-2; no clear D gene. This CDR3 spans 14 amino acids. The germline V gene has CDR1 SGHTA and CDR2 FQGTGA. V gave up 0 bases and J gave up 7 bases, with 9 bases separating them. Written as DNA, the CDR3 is TGTGCCAGCAGCTTAACCCATGGGATCGGGGAGCTGTTTTTT. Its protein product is CASSLTHGIGELFF.

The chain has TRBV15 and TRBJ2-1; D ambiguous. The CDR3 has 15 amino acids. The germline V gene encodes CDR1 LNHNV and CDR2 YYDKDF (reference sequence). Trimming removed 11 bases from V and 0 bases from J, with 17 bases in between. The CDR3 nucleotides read TGTGCCTCACACAAGGGCGGAAGCTCCTACAATGAGCAGTTCTTC. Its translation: CASHKGGSSYNEQFF.

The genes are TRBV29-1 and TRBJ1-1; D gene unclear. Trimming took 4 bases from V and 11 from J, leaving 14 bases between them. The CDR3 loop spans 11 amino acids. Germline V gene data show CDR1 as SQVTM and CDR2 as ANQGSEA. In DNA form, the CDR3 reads TGCAGCGTTGTTCATATCTTCGGGGCTTTCTTT. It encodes CSVVHIFGAFF.

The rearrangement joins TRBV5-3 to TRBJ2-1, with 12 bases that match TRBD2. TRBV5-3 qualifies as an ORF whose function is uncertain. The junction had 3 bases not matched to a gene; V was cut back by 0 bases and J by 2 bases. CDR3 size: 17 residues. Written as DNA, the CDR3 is TGTGCCAGAAGCTTGGAACTAGCGGGAGGTACCTACAATGAGCAGTTCTTC. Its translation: CARSLELAGGTYNEQFF.